The 26 T cell receptor beta chains reported below all come from one sample, sequenced in a study of T-cell reconstitution after alpha-beta-depleted transplantation in children. As it was prepared, the TCRbeta library received unique molecular identifiers. TCRdb processed the PCR reads anew with MiXCR; each CDR3 protein has one entry. The sample contains around 600,000 distinct CDR3 sequences, about 10% of which appear only once. The specimen comprised PBMCs from the stem cell graft donor, sampled from the stem cell graft. The source is a human donor who donated a stem cell graft to a child with acute myeloid leukemia.

In this sample, this clonotype turned up many times. The chain carries TRBV20-1 and TRBJ2-2; maybe TRBD2 (6 bases). Trimming took off 3 bases at V and 8 bases at J, with 13 bases between the two ends. Germline CDR1 reads DFQATT; CDR2 reads SNEGSKA (reference sequence). The CDR3 has 13 amino acids. The CDR3 reads CSASLMGRGELFF. The CDR3 bases are TGCAGTGCTAGTCTCATGGGGAGGGGGGAGCTGTTTTTT.

This clonotype appeared many times. The genes are TRBV7-2 and TRBJ2-7; D not resolved. With 9 bases removed from V and 3 bases from J, the gap between germline ends came to 6 bases. This CDR3 has 10 residues. The germline gives CDR1 SGHTA, CDR2 FQGNSA. The CDR3 sequence is CARESYEQYF. The CDR3 DNA reads as TGTGCCAGGGAGAGCTACGAGCAGTACTTC.

This clonotype was seen a few times. The rearrangement uses TRBV5-1 and TRBJ2-3; D gene ambiguous. The CDR3 totals 15 residues. Trimming cost V 0 bases and J 1 base, with 9 bases left between them. Germline values: CDR1 SGHRS, CDR2 YFSETQ. The CDR3 DNA sequence: TGCGCCAGCAGCTTGGAGATCTCGGGCACAGATACGCAGTATTTT. Its translation: CASSLEISGTDTQYF.

The chain is built from TRBV29-1 and TRBJ1-2; 7 nucleotides align to TRBD1. Germline-derived CDR1 and CDR2 are SQVTM and ANQGSEA. This CDR3 region has 10 residues. V trimming: 8 bases; J trimming: 6 bases; junction bases outside the gene matches: 3. The CDR3 nucleotides are TGCAGCCTTACAGGGGATGGCTACACCTTC. It specifies CSLTGDGYTF.

To note about this clonotype: This may be a read error: a much more frequent sequence differs by one nucleotide. This chain connects TRBV7-8 to TRBJ2-5; 8 positions agree with TRBD1. V trimming: 1 base; J trimming: 1 base; junction bases outside the gene matches: 14. In germline, CDR1 is SGHVS, CDR2 FQNEAQ. The CDR3 has 19 amino acids. The CDR3 DNA follows: TGTGCCAGCAGCTTAGGCCCTTGCCTAGGCAGGGGGCCCCAAGAGACCCAGTACTTC. It translates to CASSLGPCLGRGPQETQYF.

This rearrangement joins TRBV11-2 to TRBJ2-1, with TRBD2 matching over 10 bases. Germline V lookup: CDR1 SGHAT, CDR2 FQNNGV. With 1 base clipped from V and 9 bases from J, the junction kept 9 bases outside the gene matches. This CDR3 region has 16 residues. In DNA form, the CDR3 reads TGTGCCAGCAGCTTAGGGGTGACTAGCGGGCCAGGTGAGCAGTTCTTC. This translates into CASSLGVTSGPGEQFF.

This clonotype occurred a few times. The genes are TRBV30 and TRBJ1-2; D unclear. Germline V gives CDR1 GTSNPN, CDR2 SVGIG (reference sequence). The CDR3 covers 14 residues. Trimming took 1 base from V and 8 from J, leaving 17 bases between them. This chain's CDR3 is CAWSGLTPSEGYTF. The CDR3 DNA follows: TGTGCCTGGAGTGGACTCACCCCGTCGGAAGGCTACACCTTC.

This clonotype was recorded many times. The CDR3 DNA is TGTGCCAGCAGCTTAGCCCAGCGGAGCTCCTACGAGCAGTACTTC. Translation: CASSLAQRSSYEQYF. The chain is built from TRBV11-2 and TRBJ2-7; D possibly corresponds to TRBD2 (5 bases). Germline CDR1 and CDR2: SGHAT and FQNNGV. The CDR3 is 15 residues long. The germline V and J ends were trimmed by 1 base and 0 bases, with 10 bases remaining between them.

This sequence joins TRBV5-4 and TRBJ2-1; perhaps TRBD1 as D (6 bases). CDR1 is SGHNT, CDR2 YYREEE, per germline (reference sequence). Trimming removed 2 bases from V and 1 base from J, with 10 bases in between. The CDR3 is 15 amino acids. Here the CDR3 DNA reads TGTGCCAGCAGCTTTTCAGGGGAGTCCTACAATGAGCAGTTCTTC. This translates into CASSFSGESYNEQFF.

V usage is TRBV30 and J usage is TRBJ2-1; 11 bases align to TRBD2. This CDR3 region has 14 residues. Germline values: CDR1 GTSNPN, CDR2 SVGIG (reference sequence). V lost 7 bases to trimming and J lost 4 bases; unmatched junction nucleotides: 6. CDR3 nucleotides: TGTGCCTCCCTACTAGCGGGGGAATACAATGAGCAGTTCTTC. Translating it yields CASLLAGEYNEQFF. Filled out from reference TRBV30 and TRBJ2-1, the complete variable domain reads SQTIHQWPATLVQPVGSPLSLECTVEGTSNPNLYWYRQAAGRGLQLLFYSVGIGQISSEVPQNLSASRPQDRQFILSSKKLLLSDSGFYLCASLLAGEYNEQFFGPGTRLTVL.

V usage is TRBV7-9 and J usage is TRBJ2-7, with 12 bases aligning to TRBD2. Per the germline V gene, CDR1 is SEHNR and CDR2 is FQNEAQ (reference sequence). The length of the CDR3 is 16 residues. Trimming cost V 5 bases and J 3 bases; bases outside gene matches: 8. The CDR3 DNA reads as TGTGCCAGCAGCGCTAGCGGGAGGGCCGGAGGCTACGAGCAGTACTTC. Its translation: CASSASGRAGGYEQYF.

This clonotype was seen at least ten times. This rearrangement joins TRBV10-3 to TRBJ1-2, with D possibly matching TRBD1 (6 bases). Germline V gives CDR1 ENHRY, CDR2 SYGVKD. The CDR3 is 14 residues long. V lost 4 bases and J lost 10, with 19 bases in between. In DNA form, the CDR3 reads TGTGCCATCAGTGGGTCGGGGGGCGCGGTTATCTACACCTTC. Residues: CAISGSGGAVIYTF.

In this sample, this clonotype turned up many times. V and J are TRBV7-2 and TRBJ2-1; D might be TRBD2 (6 bases). This CDR3 region has 14 residues. With 3 bases removed from V and 9 bases from J, the gap between germline ends came to 15 bases. The V gene's germline CDR1 is SGHTA and CDR2 FQGNSA. As DNA, the CDR3 is TGTGCCAGCAGCTTCACGGGAGAAAAGGCTGAGCAGTTCTTC. Translated, it gives CASSFTGEKAEQFF.

The table lists this clonotype with a few counts. The chain is built from TRBV12-3 or TRBV12-4 and TRBJ1-5; the D is unclear. The length of the CDR3 is 13 residues. With 4 bases removed from V and 9 bases from J, the gap between germline ends came to 13 bases. The CDR3 region is CASSWPSQGPQHF. The CDR3 DNA sequence: TGTGCCAGCAGTTGGCCAAGTCAAGGGCCCCAGCATTTT.

This clonotype was observed at least ten times. The chain joins TRBV20-1 to TRBJ1-4; 7 bases map to TRBD1. This CDR3 contains 15 residues. Trimming took 0 bases from V and 4 from J; bases not matched to a gene: 5. Germline CDR1 and CDR2: DFQATT and SNEGSKA (reference sequence). This CDR3 is CSARDFQGDNEKLFF. CDR3 nucleotides: TGCAGTGCTAGAGATTTCCAGGGGGATAATGAAAAACTGTTTTTT.

The CDR3 DNA reads TGTGCCTGGACCTGGGGGAACACTGAAGCTTTCTTT. This translates into CAWTWGNTEAFF. V gene TRBV30 combines with J gene TRBJ1-1; D unresolved. Trimming removed 4 bases at V and 1 base at J, with 7 bases between. Per the germline V gene, CDR1 is GTSNPN and CDR2 is SVGIG (reference sequence). The CDR3 has 12 amino acids.

This clonotype has a handful of counts. This chain connects TRBV7-9 to TRBJ2-5, with D perhaps matching TRBD1 (6 bases). Trimming took 1 base from V and 1 from J, leaving 13 bases between them. Germline V gene data show CDR1 as SEHNR and CDR2 as FQNEAQ (reference sequence). The length of the CDR3 is 16 residues. CDR3 loop: CASSLGGTPLQETQYF. CDR3 DNA: TGTGCCAGCAGCTTAGGGGGGACACCTCTCCAAGAGACCCAGTACTTC.

The chain has TRBV20-1 and TRBJ2-7; D is perhaps TRBD2 (5 bases). The V gene's germline CDR1 is DFQATT and CDR2 SNEGSKA (reference sequence). The CDR3 totals 13 residues. The germline V and J ends were trimmed by 1 base and 5 bases, with 12 bases remaining between them. CDR3 protein: CSARVPGSDEQYF. For the CDR3, the DNA is TGCAGTGCTAGAGTTCCGGGGTCTGACGAGCAGTACTTC.

This clonotype has more than one count but fewer than ten. The chain uses TRBV5-1 and TRBJ2-1; 9 bases are a match to TRBD1. Trimming took 0 bases from V and 7 from J; bases not matched to a gene: 5. Germline V gene sequence: CDR1 SGHRS, CDR2 YFSETQ. The CDR3 is made up of 15 amino acids. The CDR3 nucleotides read TGCGCCAGCAGCTTGGACGACAGGGGGTTTAATGAGCAGTTCTTC. As protein: CASSLDDRGFNEQFF.

This clonotype was seen many times. V is TRBV6-5 and J is TRBJ2-3, with a weak D call TRBD2 (5 bases). V was shortened by 2 bases and J by 2 bases, with 14 bases between the two germline ends. CDR1 MNHEY and CDR2 SVGAGI come from the germline V gene. The length of the CDR3 is 16 residues. CDR3 amino acids: CASSYLSEGVTDTQYF. DNA of the CDR3: TGTGCCAGCAGTTACCTCAGCGAGGGAGTCACAGATACGCAGTATTTT.

Only a few counts were recorded for this clonotype. The chain combines TRBV20-1 with TRBJ1-2; no definite D call. V lost 1 base, J lost 5 bases, and 5 bases lay in between. CDR3 size: 11 residues. CDR1 is DFQATT and CDR2 is SNEGSKA in the germline V gene (reference sequence). The CDR3 DNA follows: TGCAGTGCTAGAGTCGGTTATGGCTACACCTTC. Translation gives CSARVGYGYTF.

This clonotype occurred a few times. V and J are TRBV20-1 and TRBJ2-3, with 8 positions matching TRBD2. With V trimmed by 5 bases and J by 3 bases, 1 base remained unmatched. Germline CDR1 and CDR2: DFQATT and SNEGSKA (reference sequence). The CDR3 extends over 12 amino acids. DNA for the CDR3: TGCAGTGCTCCTAGCGGGACAGATACGCAGTATTTT. Its protein is CSAPSGTDTQYF.

This clonotype was recorded many times. The gene calls are TRBV4-3 and TRBJ2-2; D gene unclear. CDR1 is LGHNA, CDR2 YSLEER, per germline. V was trimmed by 0 bases and J by 5 bases, leaving 7 bases between them. The CDR3 is 14 amino acids. This chain's CDR3 is CASSQDHETGELFF. The CDR3 DNA is TGCGCCAGCAGCCAAGATCACGAAACCGGGGAGCTGTTTTTT.

This clonotype was observed a few times. This rearrangement joins TRBV20-1 to TRBJ2-3; a weak D match, TRBD2 (5 bases). The length of the CDR3 is 14 residues. CDR1 is DFQATT and CDR2 is SNEGSKA in the germline V gene (reference sequence). The ends were cut back, 1 base at V and 4 bases at J, with 12 bases in the middle. The CDR3 spells CSARVLVGADTQYF. Here the CDR3 DNA reads TGCAGTGCTAGAGTACTAGTCGGGGCAGATACGCAGTATTTT.

This clonotype was counted a few times. This sequence may be a read error, since a much larger clone differs from it by one base. The CDR3 DNA sequence: TGTGCCAGCAGCCAAGTCCCCTACGAGCAGTACTTC. Translated, it gives CASSQVPYEQYF. V is TRBV3-1 and J is TRBJ2-7; D is undetermined. Trimming left V 1 base short and J 2 bases short, with 3 bases between. The CDR3 covers 12 residues. Germline CDR1 and CDR2: LGHDT and YNNKEL (reference sequence).

This clonotype was picked up a small number of times. The V and J genes are TRBV6-2 or TRBV6-3 and TRBJ2-5; 14 positions match TRBD2. V lost 8 bases to trimming and J lost 5 bases; unmatched junction nucleotides: 13. There are 17 residues in the CDR3. Germline loops: CDR1 MNHEY, CDR2 SVGEGT. The CDR3 region has the DNA TGTGCCAGCCGACGGACTAGCGGGAGGTTCGTGTTGGAGACCCAGTACTTC. This gives the protein CASRRTSGRFVLETQYF.